This is a list of T cell receptor beta chains from one sample in a study of cytotoxic CD8 clonotypes in ibrutinib-treated CLL. Sequenced by immunoSEQ multiplex PCR; TCRdb stores in-frame clones only, minus some. The sample includes 140,000 to 150,000 clones, about 70% of them seen just once. This sample comprised PBMCs, obtained after 24 months of ibrutinib treatment. The source of these receptors is a human donor with chronic lymphocytic leukemia. Each CDR3 is given with its conserved first and last residue. Fields, in order: V gene, J gene, CDR3 length, D gene, clone size, CDR3 DNA, CDR3 protein. D genes are given only for firm matches. Part of the rows lack a size; the others show once, few, many or a class for expanded clones.

V gene: TRBV5-1
J gene: TRBJ2-7
CDR3 length: 15
D gene: TRBD1
clone size: .
CDR3 DNA: TGCGCCAGCAGCCCAATGACAGGGGAGGCAGGAGAGCAGTACTTC
CDR3 protein: CASSPMTGEAGEQYF

V gene: TRBV5-5
J gene: TRBJ2-7
CDR3 length: 14
D gene: .
clone size: .
CDR3 DNA: TGTGCCAGCAGCTTAAGAGTAGGGACCTACGAGCAGTACTTC
CDR3 protein: CASSLRVGTYEQYF

V gene: TRBV18
J gene: TRBJ2-7
CDR3 length: 12
D gene: TRBD1
clone size: .
CDR3 DNA: TGTGCCAGCTCCCTGGACAGGGGCGAGCAGTACTTC
CDR3 protein: CASSLDRGEQYF

V gene: TRBV4-3
J gene: TRBJ2-7
CDR3 length: 15
D gene: .
clone size: .
CDR3 DNA: TGCGCCAGCAGCCAAGTCGGTCGGCGGGGCCACGAGCAGTACTTC
CDR3 protein: CASSQVGRRGHEQYF

V gene: TRBV18
J gene: TRBJ1-1
CDR3 length: 13
D gene: .
clone size: few
CDR3 DNA: TGTGCCAGCTCACCACCGGGCAGGACTGAAGCTTTCTTT
CDR3 protein: CASSPPGRTEAFF

V gene: TRBV6-5
J gene: TRBJ2-1
CDR3 length: 13
D gene: .
clone size: .
CDR3 DNA: TGTGCCAGCAGTTTGAGGGTGCTGGGTGAGCAGTTCTTC
CDR3 protein: CASSLRVLGEQFF

V gene: TRBV5-1
J gene: TRBJ2-3
CDR3 length: 16
D gene: .
clone size: once
CDR3 DNA: TGCGCCAGCAGCTTGGTCGTTTTGTCCGGGTCGGATACGCAGTATTTT
CDR3 protein: CASSLVVLSGSDTQYF

V gene: TRBV28
J gene: TRBJ2-5
CDR3 length: 14
D gene: .
clone size: few
CDR3 DNA: TGTGCCAGCAGGTTCATGGGGCCCCAAGAGACCCAGTACTTC
CDR3 protein: CASRFMGPQETQYF

V gene: TRBV14
J gene: TRBJ2-1
CDR3 length: 15
D gene: TRBD1
clone size: .
CDR3 DNA: TGTGCCAGCAGCCCCCGACAGGGAATTTTGGATGAGCAGTTCTTC
CDR3 protein: CASSPRQGILDEQFF

V gene: TRBV7-2
J gene: TRBJ2-7
CDR3 length: 18
D gene: TRBD2
clone size: .
CDR3 DNA: TGTGCCAGCAGCTTAGGGGCCTTGCTAGCGGGGGAGCCCTACGAGCAGTACTTC
CDR3 protein: CASSLGALLAGEPYEQYF

V gene: TRBV11-3
J gene: TRBJ2-1
CDR3 length: 16
D gene: TRBD2
clone size: .
CDR3 DNA: TGTGCCAGCAGCTTATGGGGCGGGAGCTCCTACAATGAGCAGTTCTTC
CDR3 protein: CASSLWGGSSYNEQFF

V gene: TRBV28
J gene: TRBJ1-4
CDR3 length: 14
D gene: .
clone size: once
CDR3 DNA: TGTGCCAGCAGTTTGTTAGGGTCGGGCGAAAAACTGTTTTTT
CDR3 protein: CASSLLGSGEKLFF

V gene: TRBV13
J gene: TRBJ2-5
CDR3 length: 16
D gene: TRBD2
clone size: .
CDR3 DNA: TGTGCCAGCAGCCCCGAACTAGCGGGACTTCAAGAGACCCAGTACTTC
CDR3 protein: CASSPELAGLQETQYF

V gene: TRBV28
J gene: TRBJ1-5
CDR3 length: 11
D gene: .
clone size: .
CDR3 DNA: TGTGCCAGCAGTTTAAGTCAGCCCCAGCATTTT
CDR3 protein: CASSLSQPQHF

V gene: TRBV11-3
J gene: TRBJ2-1
CDR3 length: 12
D gene: TRBD2
clone size: .
CDR3 DNA: TGTGCCAGCAGCTTAGGTTGGCGGGGGGAGTTCTTC
CDR3 protein: CASSLGWRGEFF

V gene: TRBV18
J gene: TRBJ2-2
CDR3 length: 13
D gene: .
clone size: few
CDR3 DNA: TGTGCCAGCTCACCAGGCGGCGTCGGGGAGCTGTTTTTT
CDR3 protein: CASSPGGVGELFF

V gene: TRBV4-2
J gene: TRBJ2-1
CDR3 length: 15
D gene: .
clone size: .
CDR3 DNA: TGTGCCAGCAGCCAAGAGCAAACCTCCTACAATGAGCAGTTCTTC
CDR3 protein: CASSQEQTSYNEQFF